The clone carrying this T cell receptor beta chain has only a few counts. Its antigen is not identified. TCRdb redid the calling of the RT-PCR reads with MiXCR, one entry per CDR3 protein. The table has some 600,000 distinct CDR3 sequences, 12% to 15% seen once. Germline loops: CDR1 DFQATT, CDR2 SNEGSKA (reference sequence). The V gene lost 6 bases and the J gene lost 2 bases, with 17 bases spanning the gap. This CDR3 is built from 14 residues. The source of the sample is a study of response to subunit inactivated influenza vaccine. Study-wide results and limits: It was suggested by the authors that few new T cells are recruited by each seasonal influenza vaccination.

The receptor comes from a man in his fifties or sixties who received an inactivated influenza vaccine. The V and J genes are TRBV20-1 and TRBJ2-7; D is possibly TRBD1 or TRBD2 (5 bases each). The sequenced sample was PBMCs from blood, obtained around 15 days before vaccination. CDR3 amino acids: CSAYSRDDAYEQYF. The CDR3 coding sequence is TGCAGTGCCTACTCCCGGGACGACGCCTACGAGCAGTACTTC.